The 32 T cell receptor beta chains below all came from one sample that was sequenced in a study of T-cell memory formation after mild COVID-19. TCRdb passed the 5' RACE reads through MiXCR, listing each CDR3 protein once. Counted here are some 440,000 distinct CDR3 sequences, about 23% occurring once; the ten biggest clones make up roughly an eighth. Sequencing was done on a sample of PBMCs or a T cell subset sorted from them (not recorded which). These receptors originate from an adult woman who had mild COVID-19 (a few samples of this study predate the infection). Cell type and time point are not known.

The genes are TRBV7-3 and TRBJ2-3; the match to TRBD2 covers 16 bases. Germline CDR1 is SGHTA and CDR2 is FQGTGA. The CDR3 runs 19 residues. V lost 5 bases to trimming and J lost 3 bases; unmatched junction nucleotides: 11. Here the CDR3 DNA reads TGTGCCAGCAGCGATCCGGGACTAGCGGGAGGGCCGGCGACAGATACGCAGTATTTT. As protein: CASSDPGLAGGPATDTQYF.

The chain recombines TRBV2 with TRBJ1-2, with 7 bases fitting TRBD1. CDR3 length: 14 residues. Germline CDR1 SNHLY, CDR2 FYNNEI. The V and J ends lost 3 bases and 5 bases, in that order; junction bases with no gene match: 6. The CDR3 sequence is CASSEEGQLYGYTF. As DNA, the CDR3 is TGTGCCAGCAGTGAGGAGGGACAGCTTTATGGCTACACCTTC.

V is TRBV3-1 and J is TRBJ2-5, with 12 bases matching TRBD2. CDR1 and CDR2 from the germline V gene are LGHDT and YNNKEL (reference sequence). The V and J ends lost 4 bases and 5 bases, in that order; junction bases with no gene match: 14. CDR3 size: 18 residues. CDR3: CASSPYPETSGGEETQYF. The CDR3 coding sequence is TGTGCCAGCAGCCCCTACCCTGAGACTAGCGGGGGTGAGGAGACCCAGTACTTC.

This clonotype showed up just a few times. The J gene is TRBJ2-2, the V gene TRBV15, with 8 bases aligning to TRBD2. This CDR3 spans 16 amino acids. V shed 4 bases, J shed 7 bases, and the junction held 11 bases outside the gene matches. Germline CDR1 is LNHNV and CDR2 is YYDKDF (reference sequence). The CDR3 loop is CATSTPWVAGIGELFF. In DNA form, the CDR3 reads TGTGCCACCAGCACCCCCTGGGTAGCGGGAATCGGGGAGCTGTTTTTT.

The rearrangement joins TRBV7-2 to TRBJ2-1; 10 positions agree with TRBD2. Germline CDR1 SGHTA, CDR2 FQGNSA. The CDR3 has 15 residues. With 5 bases clipped from V and 3 bases from J, the junction kept 4 bases outside the gene matches. CDR3 protein: CASSATSGFYNEQFF. The CDR3 DNA follows: TGTGCCAGCAGCGCGACTAGCGGGTTCTACAATGAGCAGTTCTTC.

This clonotype showed up many times. The chain recombines TRBV7-9 with TRBJ2-1; D unclear. Trimming cost V 1 base and J 6 bases, with 7 bases left between them. The length of the CDR3 is 13 residues. CDR1 and CDR2 from the germline V gene are SEHNR and FQNEAQ (reference sequence). Here the CDR3 DNA reads TGTGCCAGCAGCTTAGAAGGTATCAATGAGCAGTTCTTC. Its protein product is CASSLEGINEQFF.

J is TRBJ2-2 and V is TRBV29-1, with D perhaps TRBD1 or TRBD2 (5 bases each). V gave up 7 bases and J gave up 1 base, with 10 bases separating them. Germline CDR1 is SQVTM and CDR2 is ANQGSEA. The CDR3 contains 13 residues. The CDR3 DNA follows: TGCAGCGCCGGGACGGAGAACACCGGGGAGCTGTTTTTT. Residues: CSAGTENTGELFF.

This clonotype has a handful of counts. The chain recombines TRBV7-2 with TRBJ2-1; D call uncertain. The CDR3 is made up of 14 amino acids. With 1 base removed from V and 3 bases from J, the gap between germline ends came to 7 bases. Germline-derived CDR1 and CDR2 are SGHTA and FQGNSA. The CDR3 DNA is TGTGCCAGCAGCTTAGGAGACCACTACAATGAGCAGTTCTTC. Translation: CASSLGDHYNEQFF.

Only a few counts were recorded for this clonotype. The V call is TRBV7-9, the J call TRBJ2-5; D may be TRBD2 (7 bases). This CDR3 comprises 14 residues. V was trimmed by 6 bases and J by 3 bases, leaving 14 bases between them. CDR1 is SEHNR and CDR2 is FQNEAQ in the germline V gene (reference sequence). CDR3 in DNA: TGTGCCAGCAGTCCCAGGGGAGGGGAAGAGACCCAGTACTTC. It specifies CASSPRGGEETQYF.

The chain employs TRBV20-1 and TRBJ1-2; 9 bases line up with TRBD1. In germline, CDR1 is DFQATT, CDR2 SNEGSKA (reference sequence). There are 14 residues in the CDR3. J lost 5 bases, V lost 5 bases, and 9 bases had no gene match. The CDR3: CSARGQGLTYGYTF. CDR3 DNA: TGCAGTGCTCGGGGACAGGGACTTACGTATGGCTACACCTTC.

This clonotype was detected only a few times. This rearrangement joins TRBV24-1 to TRBJ2-2, with D perhaps matching TRBD1 or TRBD2 (6 bases each). The germline CDR1 and CDR2 sequences are KGHDR and SFDVKD. The V end lost 0 bases, the J end lost 4 bases, and 11 bases lay between the germline ends. The CDR3 contains 16 residues. The CDR3, as DNA: TGTGCCACCAGTGATTTGCGGGGGCGCGGCACCGGGGAGCTGTTTTTT. Translating gives CATSDLRGRGTGELFF.

The chain uses TRBV24-1 and TRBJ1-4; the match to TRBD1 covers 10 bases. J lost 8 bases, V lost 3 bases, and 8 bases had no gene match. The CDR3 covers 16 residues. Germline V CDR1 and CDR2: KGHDR, SFDVKD. In DNA form, the CDR3 reads TGTGCCACCAGTGATCCTCGACAGGGGGCGGCGGAAAAACTGTTTTTT. This gives the protein CATSDPRQGAAEKLFF.

This clonotype was observed a handful of times. The chain recombines TRBV24-1 with TRBJ1-2; TRBD1 matches 10 bases. From germline, CDR1 is KGHDR and CDR2 SFDVKD. V lost 2 bases and J lost 4; bases outside the gene matches: 3. The CDR3 covers 15 residues. CDR3 nucleotide sequence: TGTGCCACCAGTGATTCGACAGGGGGCGTCTATGGCTACACCTTC. Its protein product is CATSDSTGGVYGYTF.

This clonotype was counted only a few times. V gene TRBV7-2 combines with J gene TRBJ1-6, with 7 bases matching TRBD1. The junction had 14 bases not matched to a gene; V was cut back by 5 bases and J by 7 bases. Germline loops: CDR1 SGHTA, CDR2 FQGNSA. The CDR3 sequence is 17 residues long. In DNA form, the CDR3 reads TGTGCCAGCAGCGAGCATTTTACAGGGGTTTTCAATTCACCCCTCCACTTT. This codes for CASSEHFTGVFNSPLHF.

The chain links TRBV4-1 to TRBJ2-5; weak D call: TRBD2 (6 bases). The CDR3 contains 15 residues. V was shortened by 1 base and J by 4 bases, with 13 bases between the two germline ends. The germline gives CDR1 MGHRA, CDR2 YSYEKL. Written as DNA, the CDR3 is TGCGCCAGCAGCCAAGCCGGGAGTTTGGCAGAGACCCAGTACTTC. Its translation: CASSQAGSLAETQYF.

The table lists this clonotype with a few counts. The chain recombines TRBV24-1 with TRBJ2-3; TRBD1 agrees at 9 bases. Germline assignment: CDR1 KGHDR and CDR2 SFDVKD. J lost 3 bases, V lost 7 bases, and 1 base had no gene match. This CDR3 is built from 13 residues. CDR3 DNA: TGTGCCACCAGGGACAGGGGAACAGATACGCAGTATTTT. Translated, it gives CATRDRGTDTQYF.

This clonotype came up a few times. The chain carries TRBV12-3 or TRBV12-4 and TRBJ2-3; 10 bases match TRBD1. The CDR3 has 14 amino acids. Losses at the gene ends were 6 bases for V and 5 bases for J; bases not matched to a gene: 5. The CDR3 sequence: CASRLTGGGDTQYF. Here the CDR3 DNA reads TGTGCCAGCAGACTGACAGGGGGCGGAGATACGCAGTATTTT.

This clonotype was recorded a few times. J is TRBJ1-5 and V is TRBV7-9; D may be TRBD1 (6 bases). CDR3 length: 15 amino acids. Germline lookup yields CDR1 SEHNR and CDR2 FQNEAQ (reference sequence). The germline V and J ends were trimmed by 0 bases and 4 bases, with 10 bases remaining between them. The CDR3 coding sequence is TGTGCCAGCAGCTTAGCATCGGGGGCGAATCAGCCCCAGCATTTT. This sequence encodes CASSLASGANQPQHF.

The chain couples TRBV7-8 to TRBJ2-7; the match to TRBD1 covers 9 bases. The germline V gene encodes CDR1 SGHVS and CDR2 FQNEAQ. This CDR3 has 18 amino acids. Germline trimming cut 4 bases from V and 1 base from J; bases unmatched to any gene: 14. The CDR3 reads CASSSSSLDRGTSYEQYF. For the CDR3, the DNA is TGTGCCAGCAGCTCCAGTTCTCTAGACAGGGGGACATCCTACGAGCAGTACTTC.

In the case of this clonotype: The germline gene is not matched at one end of the junction; a read error may be the cause. The rearrangement links TRBV29-1 to TRBJ1-4, with D maybe TRBD1 (6 bases). Per germline, CDR1 SQVTM and CDR2 ANQGSEA. The CDR3 is 12 amino acids. CDR3 amino acids: CSVWGGGGPAVF. In nucleotides, the CDR3 is TGCAGCGTGTGGGGTGGTGGGGGCCCGGCAGTCTTT.

The V gene is TRBV12-3 or TRBV12-4, the J gene TRBJ2-1; 10 bases fit TRBD2. With V trimmed by 3 bases and J by 3 bases, 8 bases remained unmatched. The CDR3 extends over 17 amino acids. In DNA, the CDR3 is TGTGCCAGCAGTTTGAGTCTAGCGGGGGACCACTACAATGAGCAGTTCTTC. Protein: CASSLSLAGDHYNEQFF.

This clonotype was counted between two and nine times. This chain links TRBV20-1 with TRBJ2-7, with TRBD2 matching over 8 bases. This CDR3 spans 15 amino acids. V trimming: 3 bases; J trimming: 3 bases; junction bases outside the gene matches: 10. Germline loops: CDR1 DFQATT, CDR2 SNEGSKA (reference sequence). In DNA, the CDR3 is TGCAGTGCTAGGGGGGGATTTAGCGGGAACTACGAGCAGTACTTC. Its protein product is CSARGGFSGNYEQYF.

J is TRBJ1-5 and V is TRBV6-1; D remains unclear. Trimming shortened V by 4 bases and J by 1 base, and 8 bases separated the two germline ends. The CDR3 is 14 amino acids. The germline CDR1 and CDR2 sequences are MNHNS and SASEGT. CDR3 nucleotides: TGTGCCAGCAGTGTCGGACGAAGCAATCAGCCCCAGCATTTT. It encodes CASSVGRSNQPQHF.

A single count supports this clonotype. J is TRBJ2-7 and V is TRBV6-6; no definite D call. The CDR3 has 13 amino acids. The V end lost 2 bases, the J end lost 1 base, and 6 bases lay between the germline ends. Looked up from germline, CDR1 is MNHNY and CDR2 is SVGAGI (reference sequence). The CDR3 reads CASSYLGSYEQYF. DNA for the CDR3: TGTGCCAGCAGTTACCTGGGTTCCTACGAGCAGTACTTC.

The V and J genes are TRBV14 and TRBJ2-7; D possibly corresponds to TRBD2 (6 bases). Per the germline V gene, CDR1 is SGHDN and CDR2 is FVKESK. V shed 2 bases and J shed 7 bases, with 18 bases lying between them. There are 15 residues in the CDR3. The CDR3 reads CASSQRGLTRKEQYF. DNA of the CDR3: TGTGCCAGCAGCCAACGGGGACTGACGCGTAAAGAGCAGTACTTC.

This clonotype has just a few counts. The rearrangement links TRBV9 to TRBJ2-1, with D perhaps given as TRBD1 or TRBD2 (5 bases each). Germline V lookup: CDR1 SGDLS, CDR2 YYNGEE. Trimming took 2 bases from V and 10 from J, leaving 13 bases between them. This CDR3 comprises 13 residues. The CDR3 nucleotides read TGTGCCAGCAGCGTGGGGGAGCGACAGGAGCAGTTCTTC. Translating it yields CASSVGERQEQFF.

V is TRBV5-5 and J is TRBJ1-3; 8 bases are shared with TRBD1. This CDR3 spans 16 amino acids. The J segment lost 0 bases and the V segment lost 4 bases, leaving 6 bases of the junction unmatched. Germline V CDR1 and CDR2: SGHKS, YYEKEE (reference sequence). CDR3 protein: CASSPAGGRSGNTIYF. The CDR3 nucleotides read TGTGCCAGCAGCCCCGCAGGGGGCCGCTCTGGAAACACCATATATTTT.

This chain uses TRBV12-3 or TRBV12-4 with TRBJ1-1; TRBD1 is a possible D gene (5 bases). The CDR3 sequence is 17 residues long. V gave up 7 bases and J gave up 3 bases, with 24 bases separating them. The CDR3 nucleotides read TGTGCCAGCACTTCGACGCTCCCAGGGCGAGTTGACACTGAAGCTTTCTTT. Translation: CASTSTLPGRVDTEAFF.

The V and J genes are TRBV12-3 or TRBV12-4 and TRBJ1-5, with D maybe TRBD1 (5 bases). This CDR3 region has 17 residues. The V end lost 5 bases, the J end lost 0 bases, and 17 bases lay between the germline ends. The CDR3 spells CASSVRGGGHSNQPQHF. The CDR3 DNA is TGTGCCAGCAGTGTAAGGGGCGGAGGACATAGCAATCAGCCCCAGCATTTT.

This chain joins TRBV29-1 and TRBJ2-6; 8 bases map to TRBD1. CDR1 SQVTM and CDR2 ANQGSEA come from the germline V gene. This CDR3 has 16 amino acids. V lost 4 bases, J lost 0 bases, and 5 bases stayed unmatched. For the CDR3, the DNA is TGCAGCGTTGCGGGACAGGTCCGCTCTGGGGCCAACGTCCTGACTTTC. Its translation: CSVAGQVRSGANVLTF. Supplemented by reference TRBV29-1 and TRBJ2-6, the full variable domain reads SAVISQKPSRDICQRGTSLTIQCQVDSQVTMMFWYRQQPGQSLTLIATANQGSEATYESGFVIDKFPISRPNLTFSTLTVSNMSPEDSSIYLCSVAGQVRSGANVLTFGAGSRLTVL.

The chain recombines TRBV18 with TRBJ2-1, with 9 positions matching TRBD2. Looked up from germline, CDR1 is KGHSH and CDR2 is LQKENI. The V and J ends lost 6 bases and 3 bases, in that order; junction bases with no gene match: 9. This CDR3 contains 16 residues. The CDR3 DNA reads as TGTGCCAGCTCTAGGACTAGCGAAACTGGCTACAATGAGCAGTTCTTC. Translating gives CASSRTSETGYNEQFF.

In its sample, this clonotype was seen once. The chain recombines TRBV24-1 with TRBJ1-2; the D is unclear. The CDR3 length is 13 residues. CDR1 and CDR2 from the germline V gene are KGHDR and SFDVKD. Trimming took 0 bases from V and 8 from J, leaving 9 bases between them. In DNA form, the CDR3 reads TGTGCCACCAGTGATTTGCCTGAGGACGGCTACACCTTC. Amino acids: CATSDLPEDGYTF.